This T cell receptor (beta chain) was sequenced during a study of PD-1 blockade in classical Hodgkin lymphoma. General study points: The baseline diversity of complete responders showed similarity to that of newly diagnosed patients.

Concerning this clone itself: Antigen specificity is unknown.

Documented time point: cycle 4 day 1 (C4D1), after less than 7 weeks of nivolumab. Brentuximab vedotin exposure varied among the patients, all of whom had relapsed after autologous stem cell transplantation. Progressive disease, partial response or complete response was each patient's best response. Repertoires were generated with immunoSEQ multiplex PCR, while TCRdb's copy carries only in-frame clones and drops some. Found here are roughly 60,000 clones, less than 95% of them singletons; the top ten hold 10%. Trimming cost V 4 bases and J 2 bases; bases outside gene matches: 2. The germline V gene encodes CDR1 SEHNR and CDR2 FQNEAQ (reference sequence). This CDR3 has 15 amino acids.

This clonotype originated in a human donor with classical Hodgkin lymphoma. The rearrangement uses TRBV7-9 and TRBJ2-3; 11 bases are a match to TRBD2. Sequences were derived from peripheral blood mononuclear cells (PBMCs), sampled before the fourth cycle of nivolumab. The DNA of the CDR3 is TGTGCCAGCAGCTCACTAGCGGGGGACACAGATACGCAGTATTTT. Its translation is CASSSLAGDTDTQYF.